The rows below give T cell receptor beta chains drawn from one sample of a study of shared clonotypes between healthy human individuals. The method was immunoSEQ multiplex PCR; TCRdb's version includes in-frame clones alone and lacks a portion of them. The sample holds millions of clones, more than 80% seen once. Sequenced sample: naive CD4+ T cells from PBMCs. These receptor sequences come from a man aged 18 to 30 in good health. Some clones in this sample may be carry-over from other donors' samples. The CDR3 runs from the conserved cysteine through the conserved F or W. A D gene is named only where the DNA matches it firmly. Clone sizes are given selectively: once, few, many, or a class where the clone is expanded.

size	D	V	J	CDR3	DNA
NA	TRBD2	TRBV2	TRBJ2-1	CASRRTSGTYNEQFF	TGTGCCAGCCGAAGGACTAGCGGAACCTACAATGAGCAGTTCTTC
NA	NA	TRBV27	TRBJ2-1	CASSLGAGVDEQFF	TGTGCCAGCAGTTTAGGGGCAGGGGTGGATGAGCAGTTCTTC
NA	NA	TRBV5-6	TRBJ1-4	CASSSTGATNEKLFF	TGTGCCAGCAGCTCGACAGGTGCAACTAATGAAAAACTGTTTTTT
NA	NA	TRBV9	TRBJ2-3	CASSGRGSTDTQYF	TGTGCCAGCAGCGGGCGGGGAAGCACAGATACGCAGTATTTT
NA	TRBD1	TRBV23-1	TRBJ1-5	CASRIRDRQEGSNQPQHF	TGCGCCAGCAGGATCCGGGACAGACAAGAGGGTAGCAATCAGCCCCAGCATTTT
NA	TRBD1	TRBV11-1	TRBJ1-1	CASSYGRDRMNTEAFF	TGTGCCAGCAGCTACGGCCGGGACAGAATGAACACTGAAGCTTTCTTT
NA	TRBD2	TRBV5-6	TRBJ2-1	CASSLTSGSDEQFF	TGTGCCAGCAGCTTGACTAGCGGTTCGGATGAGCAGTTCTTC
once	NA	TRBV28	TRBJ2-1	CASSSPLDRGFF	TGTGCCAGCAGTTCCCCGCTAGATCGGGGGTTCTTC
NA	NA	TRBV9	TRBJ2-7	CASSREGFEAYEQYF	TGTGCCAGCAGCCGAGAGGGGTTTGAAGCCTACGAGCAGTACTTC
NA	NA	TRBV4-2	TRBJ1-1	CASSQGAETTEAFF	TGTGCCAGCAGCCAAGGAGCCGAAACCACTGAAGCTTTCTTT
NA	TRBD2	TRBV27	TRBJ2-1	CASSRGLAGVEQFF	TGTGCCAGCAGTCGTGGACTAGCGGGAGTAGAACAGTTCTTC
NA	NA	TRBV7-8	TRBJ2-2	CASSPLTGELFF	TGTGCCAGCAGCCCTCTAACCGGGGAGCTGTTTTTT
NA	NA	TRBV11-2	TRBJ2-3	CASSLSTDTQYF	TGTGCCAGCAGCCTTAGCACAGATACGCAGTATTTT
few	NA	TRBV2	TRBJ1-1	CASSQLGGGTEAFF	TGTGCCAGCAGCCAGTTGGGGGGTGGGACTGAAGCTTTCTTT
NA	NA	TRBV10-3	TRBJ2-3	CAISALTDTQYF	TGTGCCATCAGCGCCCTCACAGATACGCAGTATTTT
once	NA	TRBV7-9	TRBJ1-2	CASSLVWRSAGGYGYTF	TGTGCCAGCAGCTTAGTCTGGCGTTCGGCAGGAGGCTATGGCTACACCTTC
NA	NA	TRBV11-3	TRBJ2-3	CASSLGGVGDTQYF	TGTGCCAGCAGCTTAGGGGGGGTAGGAGATACGCAGTATTTT
NA	NA	TRBV6-1	TRBJ1-1	CASSEWAANTEAFF	TGTGCCAGCAGTGAATGGGCGGCGAACACTGAAGCTTTCTTT
NA	NA	TRBV30	TRBJ2-1	CAWSVGGSYNEQFF	TGTGCCTGGAGTGTAGGGGGGTCCTACAATGAGCAGTTCTTC
NA	NA	TRBV7-2	TRBJ2-7	CASSLAGARGSYEQYF	TGTGCCAGCAGCTTAGCGGGCGCCAGGGGTTCCTACGAGCAGTACTTC
NA	TRBD1	TRBV5-6	TRBJ2-1	CASSWTGEEQFF	TGTGCCAGCAGCTGGACAGGGGAAGAGCAGTTCTTC
NA	TRBD1	TRBV5-1	TRBJ1-2	CASSTGQGEGRGYTF	TGCGCCAGCAGCACCGGACAGGGCGAGGGGCGCGGCTACACCTTC
NA	TRBD2	TRBV27	TRBJ2-1	CASNPGLANNEQFF	TGTGCCAGCAATCCGGGACTAGCTAACAATGAGCAGTTCTTC
NA	NA	TRBV9	TRBJ2-2	CASSAQGRDGELFF	TGTGCCAGCAGCGCACAAGGGCGGGACGGGGAGCTGTTTTTT
NA	NA	TRBV29-1	TRBJ1-1	CSASHGNTEAFF	TGCAGCGCGTCCCACGGCAACACTGAAGCTTTCTTT
NA	TRBD2	TRBV29-1	TRBJ2-1	CSVVRLADYNEQFF	TGCAGCGTTGTGCGGCTAGCGGACTACAATGAGCAGTTCTTC
NA	NA	TRBV4-2	TRBJ1-4	CASSQQKGGATNEKLFF	TGTGCCAGCAGCCAACAAAAGGGGGGAGCAACTAATGAAAAACTGTTTTTT
NA	TRBD2	TRBV11-3	TRBJ2-2	CASSLVSSGNTGELFF	TGTGCCAGCAGCTTAGTCTCTAGCGGGAACACCGGGGAGCTGTTTTTT
few	TRBD2	TRBV19	TRBJ2-5	CASSISGRAWETQYF	TGTGCCAGTAGTATATCCGGGAGGGCCTGGGAGACCCAGTACTTC
NA	NA	TRBV6-5	TRBJ2-2	CASWGYSAGELFF	TGTGCCTCATGGGGCTACTCGGCCGGGGAGCTGTTTTTT
NA	NA	TRBV2	TRBJ2-7	CASSAMTMGLEQYF	TGTGCCAGCAGCGCAATGACGATGGGGCTCGAGCAGTACTTC
NA	NA	TRBV7-2	TRBJ1-3	CASSLLTVPGNTIYF	TGTGCCAGCAGCCTCCTGACAGTCCCTGGAAACACCATATATTTT
few	NA	TRBV7-9	TRBJ2-1	CASSWRPINEQFF	TGTGCCAGCAGCTGGCGGCCTATCAATGAGCAGTTCTTC
NA	NA	TRBV20-1	TRBJ2-1	CSASSRNEQFF	TGCAGTGCTAGTTCCCGTAATGAGCAGTTCTTC
NA	NA	TRBV5-1	TRBJ2-7	CASSSLFQSSYEQYF	TGCGCCAGCAGTTCCCTATTTCAGAGCTCCTACGAGCAGTACTTC
NA	TRBD2	TRBV6-1	TRBJ2-7	CASSGPGLAGYEQYF	TGTGCCAGCAGTGGGCCGGGACTAGCGGGATACGAGCAGTACTTC
NA	TRBD1	TRBV29-1	TRBJ1-1	CSVERTGSAFF	TGCAGCGTTGAAAGGACAGGTTCAGCTTTCTTT
NA	TRBD2	TRBV7-2	TRBJ2-7	CASSLNGRNSYEQYF	TGTGCCAGCAGCTTAAACGGGAGGAACTCCTACGAGCAGTACTTC
NA	TRBD2	TRBV9	TRBJ2-1	CASSPPGTSGYNEQFF	TGTGCCAGCAGTCCTCCGGGGACTAGCGGCTACAATGAGCAGTTCTTC
NA	TRBD1	TRBV6-5	TRBJ1-1	CASRPRQGGNTEAFF	TGTGCCAGCAGACCCCGACAGGGGGGGAACACTGAAGCTTTCTTT
NA	TRBD1	TRBV9	TRBJ2-1	CASSVSGTAYNEQFF	TGTGCCAGCAGCGTATCCGGGACAGCCTACAATGAGCAGTTCTTC
NA	TRBD1	TRBV19	TRBJ1-1	CASSPDRAMNTEAFF	TGTGCCAGTAGTCCGGACAGGGCTATGAACACTGAAGCTTTCTTT
NA	NA	TRBV7-9	TRBJ2-7	CASSGWDSYEQYF	TGTGCCAGCAGCGGGTGGGATTCCTACGAGCAGTACTTC
NA	NA	TRBV28	TRBJ1-4	CASSLWQGSATNEKLFF	TGTGCCAGCAGTTTATGGCAGGGGAGTGCAACTAATGAAAAACTGTTTTTT
NA	NA	TRBV14	TRBJ2-1	CASSQDLGVRPEQFF	TGTGCCAGCAGCCAAGATCTAGGGGTTAGGCCTGAGCAGTTCTTC
NA	NA	TRBV5-1	TRBJ2-3	CASSEVGSDTQYF	TGCGCCAGCAGTGAGGTAGGGTCAGATACGCAGTATTTT
NA	NA	TRBV15	TRBJ1-2	CATSRDRFSGYTF	TGTGCCACCAGCAGAGACAGGTTCAGCGGCTACACCTTC
NA	TRBD1	TRBV27	TRBJ1-2	CASSPGQGTYGYTF	TGTGCCAGCAGTCCCGGACAGGGGACCTATGGCTACACCTTC
NA	TRBD2	TRBV19	TRBJ2-3	CASSITSGGATDTQYF	TGTGCCAGTAGTATCACTAGCGGGGGAGCCACAGATACGCAGTATTTT
NA	TRBD1	TRBV10-3	TRBJ1-5	CAISEGDRSNQPQHF	TGTGCCATCAGTGAAGGGGACAGAAGCAATCAGCCCCAGCATTTT